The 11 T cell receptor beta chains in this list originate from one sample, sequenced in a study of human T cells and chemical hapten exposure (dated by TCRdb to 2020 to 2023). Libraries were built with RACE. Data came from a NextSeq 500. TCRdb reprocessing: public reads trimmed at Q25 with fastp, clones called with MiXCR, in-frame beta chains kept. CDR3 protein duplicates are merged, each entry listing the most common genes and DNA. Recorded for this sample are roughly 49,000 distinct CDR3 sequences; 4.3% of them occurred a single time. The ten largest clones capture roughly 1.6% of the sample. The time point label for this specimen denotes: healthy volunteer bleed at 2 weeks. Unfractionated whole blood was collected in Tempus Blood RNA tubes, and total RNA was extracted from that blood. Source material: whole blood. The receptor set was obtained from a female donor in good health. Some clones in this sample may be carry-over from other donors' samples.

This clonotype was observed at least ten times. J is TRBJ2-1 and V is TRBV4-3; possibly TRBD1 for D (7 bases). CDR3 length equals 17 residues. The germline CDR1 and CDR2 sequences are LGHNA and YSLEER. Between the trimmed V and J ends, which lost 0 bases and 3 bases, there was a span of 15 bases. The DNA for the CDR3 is TGCGCCAGCAGCCAAGATCGGTGGCAGGGGGGCTACAATGAGCAGTTCTTC. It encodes CASSQDRWQGGYNEQFF.

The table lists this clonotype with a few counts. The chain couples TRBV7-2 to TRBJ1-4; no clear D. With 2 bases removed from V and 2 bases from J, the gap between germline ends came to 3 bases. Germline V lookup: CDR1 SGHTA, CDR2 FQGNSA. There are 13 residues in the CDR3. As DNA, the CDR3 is TGTGCCAGCAGCTTAATCACTAATGAAAAACTGTTTTTT. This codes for CASSLITNEKLFF. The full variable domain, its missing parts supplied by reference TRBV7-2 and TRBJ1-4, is GAGVSQSPSNKVTEKGKDVELRCDPISGHTALYWYRQSLGQGLEFLIYFQGNSAPDKSGLPSDRFSAERTGGSVSTLTIQRTQQEDSAVYLCASSLITNEKLFFGSGTQLSVL.

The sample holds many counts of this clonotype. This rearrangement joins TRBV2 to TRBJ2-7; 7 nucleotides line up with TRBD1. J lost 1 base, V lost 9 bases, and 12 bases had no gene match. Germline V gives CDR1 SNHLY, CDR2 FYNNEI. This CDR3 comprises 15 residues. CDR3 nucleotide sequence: TGTGCCAGAAACCGATTAGTGGACAGGTCCTACGAGCAGTACTTC. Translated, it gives CARNRLVDRSYEQYF. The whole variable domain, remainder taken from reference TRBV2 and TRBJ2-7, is EPEVTQTPSHQVTQMGQEVILRCVPISNHLYFYWYRQILGQKVEFLVSFYNNEISEKSEIFDDQFSVERPDGSNFTLKIRSTKLEDSAMYFCARNRLVDRSYEQYFGPGTRLTVT.

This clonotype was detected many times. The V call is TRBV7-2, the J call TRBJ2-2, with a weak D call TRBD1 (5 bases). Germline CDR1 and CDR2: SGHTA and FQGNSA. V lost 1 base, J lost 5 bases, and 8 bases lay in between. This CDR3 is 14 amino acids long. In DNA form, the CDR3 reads TGTGCCAGCAGCTTAGACAGGTCTACCGGGGAGCTGTTTTTT. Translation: CASSLDRSTGELFF.

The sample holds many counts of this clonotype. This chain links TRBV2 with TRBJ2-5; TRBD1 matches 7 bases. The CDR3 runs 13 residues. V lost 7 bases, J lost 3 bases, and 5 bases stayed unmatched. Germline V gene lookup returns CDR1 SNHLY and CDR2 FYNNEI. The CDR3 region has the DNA TGTGCCAGCACCGAACAGGGGAAAGAGACCCAGTACTTC. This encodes CASTEQGKETQYF.

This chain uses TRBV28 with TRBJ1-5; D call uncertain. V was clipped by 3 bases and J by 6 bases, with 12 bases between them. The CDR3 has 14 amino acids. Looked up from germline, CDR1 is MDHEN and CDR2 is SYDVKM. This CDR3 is CASSLSGSSQPQHF. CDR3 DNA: TGTGCCAGCAGTTTGTCGGGGTCGAGTCAGCCCCAGCATTTT.

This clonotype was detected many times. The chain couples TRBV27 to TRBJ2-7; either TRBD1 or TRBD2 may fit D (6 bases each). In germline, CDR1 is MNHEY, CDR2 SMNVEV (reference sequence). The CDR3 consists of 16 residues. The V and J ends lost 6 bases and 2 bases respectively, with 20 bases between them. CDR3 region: CASRAPWGDNPYEQYF. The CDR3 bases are TGTGCCAGCAGAGCCCCCTGGGGGGACAACCCCTACGAGCAGTACTTC.

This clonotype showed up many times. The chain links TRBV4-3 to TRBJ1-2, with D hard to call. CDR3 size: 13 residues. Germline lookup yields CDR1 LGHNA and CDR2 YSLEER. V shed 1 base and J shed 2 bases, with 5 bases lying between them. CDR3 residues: CASSQAGNYGYTF. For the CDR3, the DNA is TGCGCCAGCAGCCAAGCGGGGAACTATGGCTACACCTTC.

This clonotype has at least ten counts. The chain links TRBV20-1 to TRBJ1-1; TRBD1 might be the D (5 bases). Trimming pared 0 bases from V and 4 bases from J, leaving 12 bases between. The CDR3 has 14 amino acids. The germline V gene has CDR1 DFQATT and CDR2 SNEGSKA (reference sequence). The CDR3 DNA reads TGCAGTGCTAGAGATCGTCAGGGTCCCACTGAAGCTTTCTTT. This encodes CSARDRQGPTEAFF.

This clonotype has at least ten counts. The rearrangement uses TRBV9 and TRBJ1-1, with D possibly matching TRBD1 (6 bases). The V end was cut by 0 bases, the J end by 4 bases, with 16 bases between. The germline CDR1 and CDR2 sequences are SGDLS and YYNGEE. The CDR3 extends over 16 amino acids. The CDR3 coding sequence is TGTGCCAGCAGCGTAGGAGGAACTCAGGGGACCACTGAAGCTTTCTTT. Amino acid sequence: CASSVGGTQGTTEAFF.

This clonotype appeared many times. In DNA form, the CDR3 reads TGTGCCAGCAGTTTACAGGCGGGGGTGAACACTGAAGCTTTCTTT. Its protein product is CASSLQAGVNTEAFF. The rearrangement links TRBV12-3 or TRBV12-4 to TRBJ1-1; maybe TRBD1 (5 bases). The CDR3 is 15 amino acids. V lost 2 bases to trimming and J lost 0 bases, with 10 bases between them.